The 10 T cell receptor beta chains below all came from one sample that was sequenced in a study of CD8+ T cells in alopecia areata. Sequencing relied on a cDNA template that was reverse transcribed from extracted RNA. Here immunoSEQ multiplex PCR was the method, and the copy in TCRdb shows in-frame clones only, minus some. The top ten clones hold approximately 7% of a sample with 150,000 or so clones, 40% to 50% of them seen once. Sequenced: CD4+ T cells sorted from blood. These receptors came from a human donor with alopecia areata.

The rearrangement joins TRBV5-6 to TRBJ2-5; D may match TRBD1 or TRBD2 (5 bases each). The length of the CDR3 is 11 residues. Trimming cost V 4 bases and J 8 bases, with 9 bases left between them. The germline gives CDR1 SGHDT, CDR2 YYEEEE. The CDR3 region has the DNA TGTGCCAGCAGCCGCCGGGACACCCAGTACTTC. Its protein product is CASSRRDTQYF.

The chain carries TRBV30 and TRBJ2-1, with 13 bases matching TRBD2. V trimming: 2 bases; J trimming: 5 bases; junction bases outside the gene matches: 21. Germline lookup yields CDR1 GTSNPN and CDR2 SVGIG (reference sequence). The CDR3 sequence is 21 residues long. CDR3 residues: CAWSKLPGLAGPSRINNEQFF. CDR3 nucleotide sequence: TGTGCCTGGAGTAAATTGCCGGGACTAGCGGGACCATCAAGAATAAACAATGAGCAGTTCTTC.

As to this clone: Other DNA sequences in this sample translate to the same CDR3. The chain recombines TRBV29-1 with TRBJ1-1; no definite D call. Germline V gives CDR1 SQVTM, CDR2 ANQGSEA. This CDR3 region has 13 residues. The ends were cut back, 4 bases at V and 0 bases at J, with 9 bases in the middle. The DNA for the CDR3 is TGCAGCGTTGCGACGGGGATGAACACTGAAGCTTTCTTT. Protein sequence: CSVATGMNTEAFF.

The chain recombines TRBV2 with TRBJ2-1, with 9 bases matching TRBD2. With 3 bases clipped from V and 9 bases from J, the junction kept 6 bases outside the gene matches. This CDR3 comprises 14 residues. Looked up from germline, CDR1 is SNHLY and CDR2 is FYNNEI. The CDR3, as DNA: TGTGCCAGCAGTGACGGCGGGAGGGCGTTTGAGCAGTTCTTC. This encodes CASSDGGRAFEQFF.

This clone was detected only a few times. The chain couples TRBV28 to TRBJ2-1, with TRBD2 matching over 12 bases. This CDR3 has 17 residues. V shed 4 bases, J shed 8 bases, and the junction held 12 bases outside the gene matches. Looked up from germline, CDR1 is MDHEN and CDR2 is SYDVKM. The DNA for the CDR3 is TGTGCCAGCAGTTACCCCCGGACTAGCGGGACTTCTGATGAGCAGTTCTTC. It is translated as CASSYPRTSGTSDEQFF.

The rearrangement joins TRBV7-9 to TRBJ2-1, with 7 bases identical to TRBD2. V dropped 5 bases and J dropped 7; count of bases not matched to a gene: 14. Per germline, CDR1 SEHNR and CDR2 FQNEAQ (reference sequence). The CDR3 has 16 residues. The CDR3 bases are TGTGCCAGCAGCCCATTGGTGCGGGAGCTGCAAAATGAGCAGTTCTTC. Its protein product is CASSPLVRELQNEQFF.

The V and J genes are TRBV28 and TRBJ1-2; no clear D. Deletions cut 5 bases from V and 1 base from J, with 5 bases between. Germline-derived CDR1 and CDR2 are MDHEN and SYDVKM. The CDR3 totals 12 residues. CDR3 DNA: TGTGCCAGCAGTGCTGATAACTATGGCTACACCTTC. Amino acid sequence: CASSADNYGYTF.

The gene calls are TRBV6-5 and TRBJ1-1; 8 nucleotides align to TRBD1. Germline V CDR1 and CDR2: MNHEY, SVGAGI. Losses at the gene ends were 6 bases for V and 2 bases for J; bases not matched to a gene: 8. The CDR3 totals 15 residues. CDR3 in DNA: TGTGCCAGCAGCAGGACAACAGGGGGTAACACTGAAGCTTTCTTT. It yields the protein CASSRTTGGNTEAFF.

This clone turned up a few times. The chain couples TRBV28 to TRBJ1-2; D is uncertain. In germline, CDR1 is MDHEN, CDR2 SYDVKM. CDR3 size: 14 residues. V was shortened by 4 bases and J by 4 bases, with 13 bases between the two germline ends. The CDR3 is CASSSVEASYGYTF. The CDR3 nucleotides read TGTGCCAGCAGTTCCGTGGAGGCGAGCTATGGCTACACCTTC.

To note about this clone: A far bigger clonotype differs at one base, so this is likely a read error. J is TRBJ2-3 and V is TRBV9; no definite D call. The CDR3 has 13 residues. The V gene's germline CDR1 is SGDLS and CDR2 YYNGEE. Between the trimmed V and J ends, which lost 0 bases and 2 bases, there was a span of 4 bases. The CDR3: CASSVAITDTQYF. The CDR3 DNA follows: TGTGCCAGCAGCGTAGCGATCACAGATACGCAGTATTTT.